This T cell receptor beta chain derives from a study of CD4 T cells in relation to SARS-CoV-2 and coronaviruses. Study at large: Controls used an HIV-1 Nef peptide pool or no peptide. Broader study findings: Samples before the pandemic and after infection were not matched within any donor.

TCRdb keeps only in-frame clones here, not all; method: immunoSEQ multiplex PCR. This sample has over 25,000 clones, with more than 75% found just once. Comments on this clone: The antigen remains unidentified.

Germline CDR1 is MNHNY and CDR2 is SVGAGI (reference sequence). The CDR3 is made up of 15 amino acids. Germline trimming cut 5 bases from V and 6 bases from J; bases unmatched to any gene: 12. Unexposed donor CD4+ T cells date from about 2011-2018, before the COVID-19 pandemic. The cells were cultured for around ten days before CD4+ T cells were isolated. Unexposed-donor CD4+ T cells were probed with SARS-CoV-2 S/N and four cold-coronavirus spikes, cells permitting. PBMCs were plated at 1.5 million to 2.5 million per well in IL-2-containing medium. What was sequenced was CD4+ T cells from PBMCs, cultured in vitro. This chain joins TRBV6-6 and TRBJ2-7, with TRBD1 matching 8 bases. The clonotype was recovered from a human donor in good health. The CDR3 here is CASSPTQGAPGEQYF. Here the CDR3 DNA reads TGTGCCAGCAGTCCAACCCAGGGGGCGCCGGGCGAGCAGTACTTC.